Each of the 30 T cell receptor beta chains below was sequenced from the same sample in a study of shared clonotypes between healthy human individuals. Clones were read by immunoSEQ multiplex PCR, and TCRdb kept only the in-frame ones, dropping some. This table has about a million clones, roughly 75% appearing once. Material: memory CD4+ T cells sorted from blood. Noted subset: CD45RA-negative fraction. These receptors all stem from a man younger than 30 in good health.

This clone was seen a few times. The chain uses TRBV5-6 and TRBJ1-6, with TRBD1 as a possible D gene (5 bases). Trimming stripped 4 bases from V and 10 bases from J, with 21 bases between. Germline CDR1 is SGHDT and CDR2 is YYEEEE. CDR3 length: 16 residues. CDR3 residues: CASSPAGVGFWSPLHF. CDR3 nucleotide sequence: TGTGCCAGCAGCCCCGCGGGGGTGGGGTTTTGGTCACCCCTCCACTTT.

This chain links TRBV6-9 with TRBJ1-2, with 9 bases identical to TRBD1. Germline CDR1 MNHGY, CDR2 SVAAGI. The CDR3 has 14 residues. V lost 6 bases and J lost 6; bases outside the gene matches: 8. The CDR3 DNA is TGTGCCAGCAGCCCTGGACAGGGGAGCCATGGCTACACCTTC. The encoded protein is CASSPGQGSHGYTF.

This clone was picked up a small number of times. The J gene is TRBJ1-3, the V gene TRBV10-2; 7 bases match TRBD1. The CDR3 has 14 amino acids. Germline V gene lookup returns CDR1 WSHSY and CDR2 SAAADI. The ends lost 8 bases at V and 2 bases at J; junction bases unmatched: 6. The CDR3 DNA is TGCGCCAGCCGTCCGACAGGGACTGGAAACACCATATATTTT. It is translated as CASRPTGTGNTIYF.

This clone has just a few counts. This chain joins TRBV10-1 and TRBJ2-1, with unresolved D. Trimming stripped 5 bases from V and 3 bases from J, with 5 bases between. The CDR3 is 12 amino acids. Per germline, CDR1 WNHNN and CDR2 SYGVQD (reference sequence). The CDR3 is CASSRNYNEQFF. CDR3 DNA sequence: TGCGCCAGCAGTCGAAACTACAATGAGCAGTTCTTC.

V and J are TRBV5-6 and TRBJ2-5, with TRBD2 as a possible D gene (6 bases). Germline V gives CDR1 SGHDT, CDR2 YYEEEE. The V end lost 8 bases, the J end lost 1 base, and 12 bases lay between the germline ends. There are 13 residues in the CDR3. The CDR3 bases are TGTGCCAGTCCCCGGACTACCCAAGAGACCCAGTACTTC. The encoded protein is CASPRTTQETQYF. Full variable domain (missing parts from reference TRBV5-6 and TRBJ2-5): DAGVTQSPTHLIKTRGQQVTLRCSPKSGHDTVSWYQQALGQGPQFIFQYYEEEERQRGNFPDRFSGHQFPNYSSELNVNALLLGDSALYLCASPRTTQETQYFGPGTRLLVL.

CDR3 DNA sequence: TGTGCCAGCGGACTGAATCAGCCCCAGCATTTT. It codes for CASGLNQPQHF. The chain is built from TRBV2 and TRBJ1-5; D call uncertain. V gave up 8 bases and J gave up 4 bases, with 6 bases separating them. CDR3 length: 11 amino acids. From germline, CDR1 is SNHLY and CDR2 FYNNEI.

This chain links TRBV7-2 with TRBJ2-7; TRBD2 matches at 9 bases. The CDR3 sequence is 15 residues long. Unmatched junction bases numbered 4, after V lost 1 base and J lost 3 bases. CDR1 SGHTA and CDR2 FQGNSA come from the germline V gene. The chain's CDR3 is CASSLVPSGNYEQYF. The CDR3 nucleotides read TGTGCCAGCAGCTTAGTTCCTAGCGGGAACTACGAGCAGTACTTC.

The chain uses TRBV6-1 and TRBJ1-2; the match to TRBD1 covers 7 bases. V trimming: 6 bases; J trimming: 6 bases; junction bases outside the gene matches: 7. CDR1 is MNHNS, CDR2 SASEGT, per germline. This CDR3 has 13 residues. The CDR3 DNA reads TGTGCCAGCAGAGCAGGGGGTCCAAATGGCTACACCTTC. Translating it yields CASRAGGPNGYTF.

V usage is TRBV28 and J usage is TRBJ2-2; 8 bases align to TRBD1. Germline loops: CDR1 MDHEN, CDR2 SYDVKM. This CDR3 is built from 15 residues. The trim removed 6 bases at V and 0 bases at J, leaving 3 bases unmatched. The CDR3 DNA is TGTGCCAGCAGCCCGACAGGGGCGAACACCGGGGAGCTGTTTTTT. Translating gives CASSPTGANTGELFF.

This clone was recorded once. This rearrangement joins TRBV6-5 to TRBJ1-2; D perhaps matches TRBD1 (6 bases). Per the germline V gene, CDR1 is MNHEY and CDR2 is SVGAGI. The V end was cut by 4 bases, the J end by 2 bases, with 11 bases between. The CDR3 consists of 14 residues. CDR3 nucleotides: TGTGCCAGCAGTTCCCAGGGGCACAACTATGGCTACACCTTC. Translated: CASSSQGHNYGYTF.

Concerning this clone itself: This sample includes further DNA sequences coding for the same CDR3. This sequence joins TRBV7-2 and TRBJ1-5, with 10 bases fitting TRBD1. The CDR3 sequence is 15 residues long. Germline V CDR1 and CDR2: SGHTA, FQGNSA. The trim removed 5 bases at V and 6 bases at J, leaving 7 bases unmatched. CDR3 sequence (DNA): TGTGCCAGCAGCCCTAGACAGGGGGCGGGTCAGCCCCAGCATTTT. Protein: CASSPRQGAGQPQHF.

The chain recombines TRBV21-1 with TRBJ2-3; TRBD1 is the table's D call and was not checked against the DNA. TRBV21-1 is flagged as a pseudogene. This CDR3 region has 17 residues. The CDR3 spells CASSKGAGSGSTDTQYF. DNA for the CDR3: TGTGCCAGCAGCAAAGGGGCTGGTTCAGGGAGCACAGATACGCAGTATTTT.

The chain carries TRBV7-2 and TRBJ1-2; D call uncertain. Deletions cut 7 bases from V and 5 bases from J, with 11 bases between. Germline loops: CDR1 SGHTA, CDR2 FQGNSA. The CDR3 sequence is 12 residues long. CDR3 in amino acids: CASTHLAYGYTF. The CDR3 nucleotides read TGTGCCAGCACCCACTTAGCGTATGGCTACACCTTC.

V usage is TRBV5-1 and J usage is TRBJ2-5, with unresolved D. V gave up 0 bases and J gave up 7 bases, with 7 bases separating them. CDR3 length equals 12 residues. Germline assignment: CDR1 SGHRS and CDR2 YFSETQ. The CDR3 sequence: CASSLERATQYF. For the CDR3, the DNA is TGCGCCAGCAGCTTGGAAAGGGCGACCCAGTACTTC.

The gene calls are TRBV6-5 and TRBJ2-7; D gene unclear. The CDR3 runs to 12 residues. Per germline, CDR1 MNHEY and CDR2 SVGAGI. V lost 5 bases to trimming and J lost 0 bases, with 5 bases between them. CDR3 DNA sequence: TGTGCCAGCAGTCAAACCTCCTACGAGCAGTACTTC. As protein: CASSQTSYEQYF.

The chain combines TRBV10-2 with TRBJ2-1; D ambiguous. This CDR3 contains 14 residues. V shed 3 bases and J shed 2 bases, with 8 bases lying between them. CDR1 is WSHSY and CDR2 is SAAADI in the germline V gene. The chain's CDR3 is CASSDPRTYNEQFF. The CDR3, as DNA: TGCGCCAGCAGTGACCCTAGAACCTACAATGAGCAGTTCTTC.

The chain couples TRBV11-2 to TRBJ1-2, with D hard to call. Per the germline V gene, CDR1 is SGHAT and CDR2 is FQNNGV. The CDR3 has 14 amino acids. V lost 5 bases and J lost 0, with 10 bases in between. CDR3 DNA: TGTGCCAGCAGCCAAGGGAGGGCTAACTATGGCTACACCTTC. This translates into CASSQGRANYGYTF.

Only one count was recorded for this clone. This sample includes further DNA sequences coding for the same CDR3. The rearrangement uses TRBV7-9 and TRBJ1-5; D call uncertain. Germline V gene data show CDR1 as SEHNR and CDR2 as FQNEAQ (reference sequence). V lost 3 bases, J lost 3 bases, and 9 bases lay in between. This CDR3 has 14 residues. CDR3 in DNA: TGTGCCAGCAGCTTTGACGGCCCCAATCAGCCCCAGCATTTT. Its translation: CASSFDGPNQPQHF.

This chain uses TRBV30 with TRBJ2-7, with 9 bases that match TRBD1. This CDR3 is 14 amino acids long. The trim removed 0 bases at V and 7 bases at J, leaving 7 bases unmatched. The V gene's germline CDR1 is GTSNPN and CDR2 SVGIG (reference sequence). The CDR3 DNA reads as TGTGCCTGGAGTGTACGACAGGGGGAGGGGGAGCAGTACTTC. Its translation is CAWSVRQGEGEQYF.

The chain uses TRBV7-8 and TRBJ1-2; D is possibly TRBD1 (5 bases). V lost 0 bases, J lost 4 bases, and 12 bases lay in between. The CDR3 is 15 residues long. Per the germline V gene, CDR1 is SGHVS and CDR2 is FQNEAQ. CDR3 nucleotide sequence: TGTGCCAGCAGCTTAGCGGGAACAGGCCTCTATGGCTACACCTTC. Translation: CASSLAGTGLYGYTF.

This chain connects TRBV5-6 to TRBJ2-2; D not resolved. Germline assignment: CDR1 SGHDT and CDR2 YYEEEE. The CDR3 spans 14 residues. V was shortened by 4 bases and J by 1 base, with 8 bases between the two germline ends. As DNA, the CDR3 is TGTGCCAGCAGCCGCGGTAAGAACACCGGGGAGCTGTTTTTT. Protein: CASSRGKNTGELFF.

This chain joins TRBV28 and TRBJ2-7, with a weak D call TRBD1 (6 bases). This CDR3 contains 14 residues. Germline V gives CDR1 MDHEN, CDR2 SYDVKM. V gave up 6 bases and J gave up 3 bases, with 15 bases separating them. CDR3 residues: CASRTGSADYEQYF. The CDR3 region has the DNA TGTGCCAGCAGAACAGGGTCTGCCGACTACGAGCAGTACTTC.

CDR3 sequence reads: CSAEQGYEQYF. The CDR3 DNA reads TGCAGTGCTGAACAGGGTTACGAGCAGTACTTC. The chain is built from TRBV20-1 and TRBJ2-5; a possible D gene is TRBD1 (6 bases). Near its end, the DNA agrees better with TRBJ2-7, so the J call may be wrong. Germline CDR1 reads DFQATT; CDR2 reads SNEGSKA (reference sequence). CDR3 size: 11 residues.

In its sample, this clone was seen once. V is TRBV11-2 and J is TRBJ2-1; D gene ambiguous. The CDR3 runs 15 residues. Per the germline V gene, CDR1 is SGHAT and CDR2 is FQNNGV. Trimming removed 6 bases from V and 4 bases from J, with 16 bases in between. CDR3 sequence (DNA): TGTGCCAGCAGATTAAATCGTAACTTTTACAATGAGCAGTTCTTC. Encoded protein: CASRLNRNFYNEQFF.

The chain has TRBV5-1 and TRBJ2-7; 8 bases are shared with TRBD2. Germline CDR1 reads SGHRS; CDR2 reads YFSETQ. CDR3 length: 16 amino acids. Trimming removed 4 bases from V and 3 bases from J; junction bases left unmatched: 12. The CDR3 loop is CASSPESGSGIYEQYF. Written as DNA, the CDR3 is TGCGCCAGCAGCCCGGAATCAGGTAGCGGGATCTACGAGCAGTACTTC. The full variable domain, its missing parts supplied by reference TRBV5-1 and TRBJ2-7, is KAGVTQTPRYLIKTRGQQVTLSCSPISGHRSVSWYQQTPGQGLQFLFEYFSETQRNKGNFPGRFSGRQFSNSRSEMNVSTLELGDSALYLCASSPESGSGIYEQYFGPGTRLTVT.

This clone was observed a few times. The rearrangement joins TRBV30 to TRBJ1-1; D is undetermined. Per the germline V gene, CDR1 is GTSNPN and CDR2 is SVGIG (reference sequence). V lost 0 bases to trimming and J lost 0 bases, with 8 bases between them. This CDR3 has 14 amino acids. The CDR3 DNA sequence: TGTGCCTGGAGTGTAGGTGTACTGAACACTGAAGCTTTCTTT. As protein: CAWSVGVLNTEAFF.

The chain recombines TRBV28 with TRBJ1-2, with D tentatively TRBD1 (6 bases). CDR1 and CDR2 from the germline V gene are MDHEN and SYDVKM. The CDR3 extends over 14 amino acids. Trimming pared 5 bases from V and 5 bases from J, leaving 15 bases between. The CDR3 region is CASSPVDRPYGYTF. DNA for the CDR3: TGTGCCAGCAGTCCCGTCGACAGGCCTTATGGCTACACCTTC.

The V gene is TRBV7-2, the J gene TRBJ2-3; D is possibly TRBD2 (5 bases). Trimming took off 8 bases at V and 9 bases at J, with 30 bases between the two ends. There are 17 residues in the CDR3. In germline, CDR1 is SGHTA, CDR2 FQGNSA. The CDR3 nucleotides are TGTGCCAGCCCTGATCAGACGGGCGGGCTAGCCGGTGGGACGCAGTATTTT. Protein sequence: CASPDQTGGLAGGTQYF.

This clone appeared a few times. V and J are TRBV29-1 and TRBJ2-3, with a tentative D call TRBD1 (6 bases). V gave up 3 bases and J gave up 2 bases, with 12 bases separating them. The germline CDR1 and CDR2 sequences are SQVTM and ANQGSEA. This CDR3 region has 14 residues. In DNA, the CDR3 is TGCAGCGTTGAGAAGGACAGCAACACAGATACGCAGTATTTT. It encodes CSVEKDSNTDTQYF.

This clone was detected once. The chain combines TRBV9 with TRBJ1-2; the match to TRBD1 covers 9 bases. Trimming took 4 bases from V and 8 from J; bases not matched to a gene: 9. CDR1 SGDLS and CDR2 YYNGEE come from the germline V gene. The CDR3 sequence is 14 residues long. CDR3 sequence (DNA): TGTGCCAGCAGCACGGGACAGGGAGGAGTCGGCTACACCTTC. Amino acids: CASSTGQGGVGYTF.